This T cell receptor (beta chain) derives from a study of shared clonotypes between healthy human individuals. Notes on the study in general: Roughly 5% of naive CD4 clonotypes were common to a handful of donors.

Only in-frame clones appear in the TCRdb table, and some are missing; sequencing was by immunoSEQ multiplex PCR. This sample yields some 2.1 million clones, of which roughly 94% are seen a single time; approximately 0.13% belongs to the top ten. Comments on this clone: Antigen unknown.

CDR1 and CDR2 (germline): LGHNA, YNFKEQ. J lost 6 bases, V lost 3 bases, and 6 bases had no gene match. This CDR3 spans 15 amino acids. This TCR was recovered from a man aged 18 to 35 in good health. Input material: naive CD4+ T cells sorted from blood. Stated subset: CD45RA+ positively selected. This chain joins TRBV4-2 and TRBJ2-3; the match to TRBD2 covers 10 bases. Here the CDR3 DNA reads TGTGCCAGCAGCCAGGGAGCGGGGGGGGTGGATACGCAGTATTTT. It is translated as CASSQGAGGVDTQYF.